These 20 T cell receptor beta chains were all obtained from the same sample, sequenced in a study of T cell responses to AZD1222 COVID-19 vaccine. Assay used: immunoSEQ multiplex PCR; TCRdb lists only in-frame clones, some missing. The sample lists under 100,000 clones, 88% seen once, with roughly 15% in the top ten. The input for sequencing was peripheral blood, taken on day 0 of AZD1222 vaccination. The receptors shown here come from an adult in good health.

The chain joins TRBV7-2 to TRBJ1-6; the D gene is possibly TRBD1 (5 bases). The V end was cut by 5 bases, the J end by 6 bases, with 14 bases between. CDR1 is SGHTA and CDR2 is FQGNSA in the germline V gene. The CDR3 totals 15 residues. The CDR3 loop reads CASSPGPGRNSPLHF. The CDR3 nucleotides read TGTGCCAGCAGCCCGGGGCCAGGGCGTAATTCACCCCTCCACTTT.

The chain recombines TRBV7-9 with TRBJ1-1; D ambiguous. Trimming removed 3 bases at V and 4 bases at J, with 3 bases between. Germline V gene lookup returns CDR1 SEHNR and CDR2 FQNEAQ (reference sequence). CDR3 length: 11 residues. The DNA for the CDR3 is TGTGCCAGCAGCTTTTCCACTGAAGCTTTCTTT. Protein sequence: CASSFSTEAFF.

DNA of the CDR3: TGTGCCAGCTCACCGCTTACTACCTGGAGCGGTGAGCAGTTCTTC. It specifies CASSPLTTWSGEQFF. The chain combines TRBV18 with TRBJ2-1, with D perhaps TRBD2 (5 bases). V gave up 3 bases and J gave up 9 bases, with 18 bases separating them. Looked up from germline, CDR1 is KGHSH and CDR2 is LQKENI. The CDR3 sequence is 15 residues long.

The rearrangement uses TRBV3-1 (or the pseudogene TRBV3-2) and TRBJ2-7; tentative D call: TRBD1 (6 bases). Deletions cut 4 bases from V and 3 bases from J, with 10 bases between. This CDR3 is built from 13 residues. Germline V lookup: CDR1 LGHDT, CDR2 YNNKEL (reference sequence). The CDR3 here is CASSRDRFYEQYF. The CDR3 DNA is TGTGCCAGCAGCCGAGACAGGTTCTACGAGCAGTACTTC.

This clone was counted a few times. V and J are TRBV12-3 or TRBV12-4 and TRBJ1-1, with D unclear. The CDR3 length is 13 residues. V was pared by 3 bases and J by 10 bases, with 15 bases between. In DNA form, the CDR3 reads TGTGCCAGCAGTTTGTCCCCCTCAGAGGCAGCTTTCTTT. Residues: CASSLSPSEAAFF.

The chain carries TRBV20-1 and TRBJ2-7; D gene ambiguous. Trimming took off 3 bases at V and 3 bases at J, with 9 bases between the two ends. The CDR3 covers 12 residues. Germline loops: CDR1 DFQATT, CDR2 SNEGSKA (reference sequence). The CDR3 coding sequence is TGCAGTGCTAGTTGGGATTACTACGAGCAGTACTTC. Its translation is CSASWDYYEQYF.

The V and J genes are TRBV7-2 and TRBJ1-3; 7 nucleotides align to TRBD1. Germline loops: CDR1 SGHTA, CDR2 FQGNSA. There are 15 residues in the CDR3. J was trimmed by 10 bases and V by 4 bases; bases with no gene match: 13. In DNA, the CDR3 is TGTGCCAGCAGCTCCGAGACAGGGCCTGGACGGACCATATATTTT. Translated, it gives CASSSETGPGRTIYF.

The chain recombines TRBV7-9 with TRBJ2-7; 7 nucleotides line up with TRBD1. V gave up 4 bases and J gave up 4 bases; unmatched junction bases: 10. The CDR3 sequence is 15 residues long. Germline CDR1 reads SEHNR; CDR2 reads FQNEAQ (reference sequence). The CDR3 region is CASSSHPGQQYEQYF. CDR3 DNA sequence: TGTGCCAGCAGCTCGCACCCGGGACAGCAGTACGAGCAGTACTTC.

As DNA, the CDR3 is TGTGCCAGCAAGATAGACAGGGGTAATTCACCCCTCCACTTT. It yields the protein CASKIDRGNSPLHF. The chain links TRBV27 to TRBJ1-6; TRBD1 matches 8 bases. Looked up from germline, CDR1 is MNHEY and CDR2 is SMNVEV (reference sequence). Trimming removed 7 bases from V and 6 bases from J; junction bases left unmatched: 5. The CDR3 sequence is 14 residues long.

CDR3 nucleotide sequence: TGCGCCAGCAGTGCAGGTTTTGCTGAAGCTTTCTTT. Translating gives CASSAGFAEAFF. The rearrangement joins TRBV10-1 to TRBJ1-1; D is unclear. CDR1 WNHNN and CDR2 SYGVQD come from the germline V gene (reference sequence). V gave up 4 bases and J gave up 6 bases, with 9 bases separating them. The CDR3 sequence is 12 residues long.

In DNA, the CDR3 is TGTGCCTGGAGTGTACAGGCAGGGAGAAACATTCAGTACTTC. It translates to CAWSVQAGRNIQYF. The chain links TRBV30 to TRBJ2-4, with D tentatively TRBD1 or TRBD2 (5 bases each). Per germline, CDR1 GTSNPN and CDR2 SVGIG (reference sequence). Trimming removed 0 bases from V and 6 bases from J, with 12 bases in between. The CDR3 contains 14 residues.

The J gene is TRBJ1-1, the V gene TRBV10-1, with a possible D match to TRBD1 (6 bases). Germline V gives CDR1 WNHNN, CDR2 SYGVQD (reference sequence). CDR3 length: 13 residues. The V end lost 6 bases, the J end lost 3 bases, and 11 bases lay between the germline ends. This CDR3 is CASSHNRDTEAFF. As DNA, the CDR3 is TGCGCCAGCAGCCATAACAGGGACACTGAAGCTTTCTTT.

This clone was recorded at least ten times. The chain's CDR3 is CASSQDVVRRPGPNTGELFF. The CDR3 DNA is TGTGCCAGCAGCCAAGATGTAGTCAGGAGACCTGGGCCGAACACCGGGGAGCTGTTTTTT. The chain is built from TRBV3-1 (or the pseudogene TRBV3-2) and TRBJ2-2; D remains unclear. This CDR3 region has 20 residues. Germline CDR1 is LGHDT and CDR2 is YNNKEL (reference sequence). V was trimmed by 0 bases and J by 0 bases, leaving 20 bases between them.

This clone came up a few times. The chain has TRBV20-1 and TRBJ1-2; 8 bases align to TRBD1. Germline V gene sequence: CDR1 DFQATT, CDR2 SNEGSKA (reference sequence). This CDR3 has 15 residues. After removal of 3 bases from V and 8 bases from J, the junction contained 14 bases not matched to a gene. CDR3 in DNA: TGCAGTGCTAGTCTTTTTCAGGGGGCGGGCGGCGGCTACACCTTC. This codes for CSASLFQGAGGGYTF.

J is TRBJ2-1 and V is TRBV6-5; 9 positions agree with TRBD2. The CDR3 sequence is 15 residues long. Germline V gene data show CDR1 as MNHEY and CDR2 as SVGAGI. The V and J ends lost 2 bases and 5 bases, in that order; junction bases with no gene match: 4. The CDR3 reads CASSYGLAGNNEQFF. The CDR3 DNA reads TGTGCCAGCAGTTACGGTCTAGCGGGAAACAATGAGCAGTTCTTC.

The genes are TRBV14 and TRBJ2-5, with unresolved D. Trimming cost V 3 bases and J 5 bases, with 22 bases left between them. The CDR3 loop spans 17 amino acids. CDR1 is SGHDN, CDR2 FVKESK, per germline. The CDR3 loop reads CASSHSPSLLTGETQYF. CDR3 nucleotide sequence: TGTGCCAGCAGCCACTCCCCAAGCCTACTGACTGGGGAGACCCAGTACTTC.

A few counts support this clone. The V gene is TRBV7-9, the J gene TRBJ1-1, with D perhaps matching TRBD1 (5 bases). V gave up 5 bases and J gave up 5 bases, with 21 bases separating them. This CDR3 contains 16 residues. Germline CDR1 reads SEHNR; CDR2 reads FQNEAQ (reference sequence). Written as DNA, the CDR3 is TGTGCCAGCAGCCCATCGGCGGGGCCCTCTTGGACTGAAGCTTTCTTT. Translated, it gives CASSPSAGPSWTEAFF.

V is TRBV24-1 and J is TRBJ2-5, with 7 bases that match TRBD1. The J segment lost 0 bases and the V segment lost 3 bases, leaving 6 bases of the junction unmatched. The germline gives CDR1 KGHDR, CDR2 SFDVKD. This CDR3 region has 16 residues. The CDR3 DNA follows: TGTGCCACCAGTGATGGCACAGGGGAGCACCAAGAGACCCAGTACTTC. Amino acids: CATSDGTGEHQETQYF.

Only one count was recorded for this clone. Germline and junction disagree at one end, which may indicate a read error. The chain links TRBV7-7 to TRBJ2-1, with 7 bases fitting TRBD2. This CDR3 contains 14 residues. Germline V gives CDR1 SSHAT, CDR2 FNYEAQ (reference sequence). Here the CDR3 DNA reads TGTGCTAGCAGCTCCATGTCGGGAGGATCTGAGCAGTTCTTC. The encoded protein is CASSSMSGGSEQFF.

This chain joins TRBV28 and TRBJ1-2, with 9 bases identical to TRBD1. V trimming: 6 bases; J trimming: 1 base; junction bases outside the gene matches: 3. This CDR3 has 14 residues. Looked up from germline, CDR1 is MDHEN and CDR2 is SYDVKM. CDR3 protein: CASSGDRVNYGYTF. The DNA of the CDR3 is TGTGCCAGCAGCGGGGACAGGGTTAACTATGGCTACACCTTC.